The 2 T cell receptor beta chains presented below share a single source sample, sequenced in a study of early T cells in non-severe SARS-CoV-2 infection. TCRdb redid the calling of the 5' RACE reads with MiXCR, one entry per CDR3 protein. Of fewer than 25,000 distinct CDR3 sequences in the sample, roughly 3.5% were seen once. The sample comprised whole blood. These receptors all stem from an adult who was a healthcare worker with PCR-confirmed SARS-CoV-2 infection or an uninfected control (not recorded which).

This clonotype is labeled medium-sized. The J gene is TRBJ2-1, the V gene TRBV11-2; D perhaps matches TRBD1 (7 bases). CDR1 and CDR2 (germline): SGHAT, FQNNGV. The CDR3 sequence is 15 residues long. Trimming left V 2 bases short and J 6 bases short, with 14 bases between. CDR3 residues: CASSLRQGLRNEQFF. The CDR3 region has the DNA TGTGCCAGCAGCTTACGACAGGGACTTCGCAATGAGCAGTTCTTC.

Remarks on this clonotype: A read error is possible here, since a much larger clone lies one base away. The chain joins TRBV11-3 to TRBJ1-6; D unclear. This CDR3 is built from 13 residues. Germline values: CDR1 SGHNT, CDR2 YENEEA. CDR3 in amino acids: CVSSLVGNSPLHF. CDR3 DNA sequence: TGTGTCAGCAGCTTAGTCGGGAATTCACCCCTCCACTTT. The full variable domain, rest sourced from reference TRBV11-3 and TRBJ1-6, is EAGVVQSPRYKIIEKKQPVAFWCNPISGHNTLYWYLQNLGQGPELLIRYENEEAVDDSQLPKDRFSAERLKGVDSTLKIQPAELGDSAVYLCVSSLVGNSPLHFGNGTRLTVT.